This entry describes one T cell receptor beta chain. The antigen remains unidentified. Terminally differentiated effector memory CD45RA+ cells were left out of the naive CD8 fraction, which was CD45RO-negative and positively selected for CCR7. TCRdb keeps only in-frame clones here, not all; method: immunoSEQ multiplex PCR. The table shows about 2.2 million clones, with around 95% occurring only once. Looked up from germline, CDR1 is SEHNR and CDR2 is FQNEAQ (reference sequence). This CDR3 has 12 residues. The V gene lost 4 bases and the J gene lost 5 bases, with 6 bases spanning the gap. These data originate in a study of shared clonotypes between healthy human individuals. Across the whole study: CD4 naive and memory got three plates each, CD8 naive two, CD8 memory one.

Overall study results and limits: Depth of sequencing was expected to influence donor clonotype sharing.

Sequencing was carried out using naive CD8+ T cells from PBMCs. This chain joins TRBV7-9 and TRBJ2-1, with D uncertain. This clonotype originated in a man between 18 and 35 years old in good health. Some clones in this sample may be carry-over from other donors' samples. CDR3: CASSWGNNEQFF. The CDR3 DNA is TGTGCCAGCAGCTGGGGTAACAATGAGCAGTTCTTC. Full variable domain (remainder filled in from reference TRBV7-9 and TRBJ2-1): DTGVSQNPRHKITKRGQNVTFRCDPISEHNRLYWYRQTLGQGPEFLTYFQNEAQLEKSRLLSDRFSAERPKGSFSTLEIQRTEQGDSAMYLCASSWGNNEQFFGPGTRLTVL.